The 8 T cell receptor beta chains listed next were all sequenced from one sample in a study of blood T cell repertoires in COVID-19. Repertoires were generated with immunoSEQ multiplex PCR, while TCRdb's copy carries only in-frame clones and drops some. The sample has 70,000 or so clones, approximately 80% seen once; the top ten hold around 16%. The sample taken for sequencing was peripheral blood. These receptors were obtained from a human donor in a cohort sampled during active COVID-19.

This clone was detected a few times. V usage is TRBV5-1 and J usage is TRBJ1-2; the match to TRBD1 covers 10 bases. Germline CDR1 is SGHRS and CDR2 is YFSETQ. The CDR3 sequence is 15 residues long. The ends lost 4 bases at V and 5 bases at J; junction bases unmatched: 8. The CDR3 DNA follows: TGCGCCAGCAGCGTAGGACAGGGGGAAGGGTATGGCTACACCTTC. This translates into CASSVGQGEGYGYTF.

The chain recombines TRBV7-9 with TRBJ1-6; D is unclear. Germline V gene sequence: CDR1 SEHNR, CDR2 FQNEAQ (reference sequence). CDR3 length equals 14 residues. V lost 2 bases and J lost 9, with 11 bases in between. DNA for the CDR3: TGTGCCAGCAGCTTACGGGGATTGCTTTCACCCCTCCACTTT. Translating gives CASSLRGLLSPLHF.

The rearrangement uses TRBV5-4 and TRBJ1-2; D is undetermined. The CDR3 covers 13 residues. V lost 0 bases and J 3 bases, leaving 6 bases between the germline ends. The germline gives CDR1 SGHNT, CDR2 YYREEE (reference sequence). The CDR3 here is CASSLAEDYGYTF. CDR3 sequence (DNA): TGTGCCAGCAGCTTGGCTGAGGACTATGGCTACACCTTC.

The chain uses TRBV25-1 and TRBJ2-5, with D perhaps matching TRBD1 (6 bases). This CDR3 is 16 amino acids long. Germline V gene lookup returns CDR1 MGHDK and CDR2 SYGVNS. The V and J ends lost 3 bases and 4 bases respectively, with 18 bases between them. DNA of the CDR3: TGTGCCAGCAGTGACTGGGGGACACCAAAGGGAGAGACCCAGTACTTC. It translates to CASSDWGTPKGETQYF.

This clone was seen once. The chain carries TRBV6-5 and TRBJ2-1, with a tentative D call TRBD1 (5 bases). Trimming took off 2 bases at V and 1 base at J, with 6 bases between the two ends. Germline lookup yields CDR1 MNHEY and CDR2 SVGAGI. The CDR3 totals 14 residues. Here the CDR3 reads CASSYRQSYNEQFF. The CDR3 nucleotides read TGTGCCAGCAGTTACAGACAGTCCTACAATGAGCAGTTCTTC.

The gene calls are TRBV5-8 and TRBJ2-1; tentative D call: TRBD1 (6 bases). Germline V lookup: CDR1 SGHTS, CDR2 YDEGEE. V was clipped by 2 bases and J by 1 base, with 10 bases between them. The CDR3 consists of 15 residues. CDR3 DNA sequence: TGTGCCAGCAGCTTACAGGGTGGGTCCTACAATGAGCAGTTCTTC. Translated: CASSLQGGSYNEQFF.

This clone showed up just a few times. The V gene is TRBV14, the J gene TRBJ1-3; D perhaps matches TRBD1 (6 bases). Trimming took off 6 bases at V and 3 bases at J, with 12 bases between the two ends. The CDR3 has 14 residues. Germline V gene sequence: CDR1 SGHDN, CDR2 FVKESK. The CDR3 protein is CASRQQGNGNTIYF. The DNA of the CDR3 is TGTGCCAGCAGGCAACAGGGTAATGGAAACACCATATATTTT.

The chain is built from TRBV3-1 (or the pseudogene TRBV3-2) and TRBJ1-2, with D possibly TRBD1 on 5 matching bases. Germline-derived CDR1 and CDR2 are LGHDT and YNNKEL (reference sequence). This CDR3 is built from 14 residues. V lost 2 bases and J lost 5, with 12 bases in between. In DNA form, the CDR3 reads TGTGCCAGCAGCCAATTAGGGGCGCGGTATGGCTACACCTTC. Protein: CASSQLGARYGYTF.